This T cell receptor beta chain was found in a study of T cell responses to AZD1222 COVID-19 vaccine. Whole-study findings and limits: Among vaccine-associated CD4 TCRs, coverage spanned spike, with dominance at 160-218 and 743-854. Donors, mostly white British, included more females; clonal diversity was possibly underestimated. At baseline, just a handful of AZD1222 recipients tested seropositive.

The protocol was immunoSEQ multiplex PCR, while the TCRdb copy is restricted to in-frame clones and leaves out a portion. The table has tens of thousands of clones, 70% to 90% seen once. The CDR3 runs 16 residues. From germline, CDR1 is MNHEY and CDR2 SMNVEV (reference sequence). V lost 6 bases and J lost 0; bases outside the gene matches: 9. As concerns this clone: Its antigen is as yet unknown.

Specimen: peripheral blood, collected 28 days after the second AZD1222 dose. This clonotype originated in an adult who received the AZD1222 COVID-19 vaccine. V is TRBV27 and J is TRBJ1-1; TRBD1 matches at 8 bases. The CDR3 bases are TGTGCCAGCAGAGAAGACAGGGGCCCCTTGAACACTGAAGCTTTCTTT. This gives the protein CASREDRGPLNTEAFF.